This TCR beta chain comes out of a study of blood T cells in healthy people across ages. Per the germline V gene, CDR1 is KGHSH and CDR2 is LQKENI. The CDR3 is made up of 14 amino acids. V lost 0 bases and J 2 bases, leaving 8 bases between the germline ends. This clonotype was found a few times. Primers used in a second PCR of about 6 to 11 cycles were a sample-barcoded 5' primer and a J-beta primer mix. TCRdb analysed the 5' RACE reads with MiXCR anew, one entry per CDR3 protein. The sample consists of hundreds of thousands of distinct CDR3 sequences, approximately 21% of them appearing once. Specimen: blood. The TCR originated in a man in his sixties or seventies in good health. The rearrangement links TRBV18 to TRBJ2-7, with no clear D. CDR3 amino acids: CASSPPTSTYEQYF. CDR3 nucleotides: TGTGCCAGCTCACCACCGACTTCTACCTACGAGCAGTACTTC. Based on the CDR3 plus reference TRBV18 and TRBJ2-7, the full variable domain is NAGVMQNPRHLVRRRGQEARLRCSPMKGHSHVYWYRQLPEEGLKFMVYLQKENIIDESGMPKERFSAEFPKEGPSILRIQQVVRGDSAAYFCASSPPTSTYEQYFGPGTRLTVT.